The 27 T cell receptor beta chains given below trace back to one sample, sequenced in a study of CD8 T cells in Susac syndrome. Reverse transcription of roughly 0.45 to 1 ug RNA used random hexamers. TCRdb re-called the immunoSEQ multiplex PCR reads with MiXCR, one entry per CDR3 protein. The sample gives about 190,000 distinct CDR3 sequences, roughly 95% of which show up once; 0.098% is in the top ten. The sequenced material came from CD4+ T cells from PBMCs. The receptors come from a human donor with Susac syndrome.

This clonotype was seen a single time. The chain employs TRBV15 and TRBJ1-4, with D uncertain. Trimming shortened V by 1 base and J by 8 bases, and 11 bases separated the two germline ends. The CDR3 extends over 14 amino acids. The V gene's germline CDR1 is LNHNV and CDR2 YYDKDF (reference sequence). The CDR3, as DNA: TGTGCCACCAGCAGAGCCAACCCTGAGGAAAAACTGTTTTTT. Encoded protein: CATSRANPEEKLFF.

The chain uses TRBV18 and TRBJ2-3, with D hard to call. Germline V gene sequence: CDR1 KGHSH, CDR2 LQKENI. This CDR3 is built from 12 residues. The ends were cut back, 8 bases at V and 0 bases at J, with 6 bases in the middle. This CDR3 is CASGRSTDTQYF. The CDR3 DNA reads TGTGCCAGCGGCCGGAGCACAGATACGCAGTATTTT.

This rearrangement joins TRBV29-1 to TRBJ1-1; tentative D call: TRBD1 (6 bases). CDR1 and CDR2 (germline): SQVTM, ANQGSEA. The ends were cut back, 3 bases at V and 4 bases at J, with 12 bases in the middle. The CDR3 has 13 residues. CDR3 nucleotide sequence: TGCAGCGTTGAGGGCAGGGGAGGCACTGAAGCTTTCTTT. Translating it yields CSVEGRGGTEAFF.

Here the CDR3 DNA reads TGTGCCAGCAGATTAGTAAAGGGGCCGTGCTACGAGCAGTACTTC. As protein: CASRLVKGPCYEQYF. J is TRBJ2-7 and V is TRBV9; tentative D call: TRBD1 (5 bases). From germline, CDR1 is SGDLS and CDR2 YYNGEE. With 5 bases removed from V and 3 bases from J, the gap between germline ends came to 18 bases. This CDR3 is 15 amino acids long.

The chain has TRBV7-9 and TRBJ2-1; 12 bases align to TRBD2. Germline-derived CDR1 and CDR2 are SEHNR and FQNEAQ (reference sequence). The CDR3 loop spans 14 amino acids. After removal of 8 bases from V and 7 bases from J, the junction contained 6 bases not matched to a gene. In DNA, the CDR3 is TGTGCCAGCGGCCTAGCGGGGGGGGGAAATGAGCAGTTCTTC. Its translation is CASGLAGGGNEQFF.

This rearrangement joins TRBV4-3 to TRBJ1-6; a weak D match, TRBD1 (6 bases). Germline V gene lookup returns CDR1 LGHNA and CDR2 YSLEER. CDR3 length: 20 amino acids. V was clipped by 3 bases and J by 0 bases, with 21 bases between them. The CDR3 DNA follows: TGCGCCAGCAGCCAGTATAACCCCGGGACATATAGCTCCTATAATTCACCCCTCCACTTT. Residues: CASSQYNPGTYSSYNSPLHF.

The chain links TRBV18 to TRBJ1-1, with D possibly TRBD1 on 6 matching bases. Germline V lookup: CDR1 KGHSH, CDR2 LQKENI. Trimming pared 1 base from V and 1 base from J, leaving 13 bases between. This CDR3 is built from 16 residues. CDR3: CASSPQQGGTNTEAFF. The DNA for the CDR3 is TGTGCCAGCTCACCACAACAGGGAGGGACGAACACTGAAGCTTTCTTT.

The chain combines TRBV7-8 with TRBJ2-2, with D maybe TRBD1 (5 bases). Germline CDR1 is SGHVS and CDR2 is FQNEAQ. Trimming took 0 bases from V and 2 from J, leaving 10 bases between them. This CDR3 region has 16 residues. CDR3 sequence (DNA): TGTGCCAGCAGCTTAGCCCAGGGCTTTAACACCGGGGAGCTGTTTTTT. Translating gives CASSLAQGFNTGELFF.

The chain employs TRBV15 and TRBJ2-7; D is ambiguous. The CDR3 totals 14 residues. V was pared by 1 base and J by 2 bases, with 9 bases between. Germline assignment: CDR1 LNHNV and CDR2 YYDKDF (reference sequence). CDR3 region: CATSRVGGPYEQYF. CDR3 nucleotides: TGTGCCACCAGCAGAGTTGGTGGGCCCTACGAGCAGTACTTC.

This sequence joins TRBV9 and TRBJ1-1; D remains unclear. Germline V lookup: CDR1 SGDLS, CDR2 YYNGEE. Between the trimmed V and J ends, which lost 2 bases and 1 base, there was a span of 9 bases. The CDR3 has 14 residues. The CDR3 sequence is CASSVMGGNTEAFF. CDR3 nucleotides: TGTGCCAGCAGCGTGATGGGAGGGAACACTGAAGCTTTCTTT.

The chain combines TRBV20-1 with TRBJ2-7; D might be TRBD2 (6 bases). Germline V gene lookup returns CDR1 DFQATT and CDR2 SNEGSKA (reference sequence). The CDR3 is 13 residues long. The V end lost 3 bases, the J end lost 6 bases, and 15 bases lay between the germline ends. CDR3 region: CSASYLRGGEQYF. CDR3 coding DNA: TGCAGTGCTAGTTATCTGAGGGGAGGCGAGCAGTACTTC.

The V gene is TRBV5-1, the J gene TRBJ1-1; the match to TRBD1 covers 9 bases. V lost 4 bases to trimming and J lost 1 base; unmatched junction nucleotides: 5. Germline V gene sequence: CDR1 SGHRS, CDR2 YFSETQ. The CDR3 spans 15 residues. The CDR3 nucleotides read TGCGCCAGCAGCACTCCGGGACAGGGGAACACTGAAGCTTTCTTT. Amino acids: CASSTPGQGNTEAFF.

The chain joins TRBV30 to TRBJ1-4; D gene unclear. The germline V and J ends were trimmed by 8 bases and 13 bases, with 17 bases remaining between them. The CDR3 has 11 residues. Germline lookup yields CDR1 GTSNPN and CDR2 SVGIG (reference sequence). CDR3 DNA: TGTGCCCAGCGATTTGGACCGATACTGTTTTTT. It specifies CAQRFGPILFF. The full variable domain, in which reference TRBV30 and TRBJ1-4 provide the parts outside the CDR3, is SQTIHQWPATLVQPVGSPLSLECTVEGTSNPNLYWYRQAAGRGLQLLFYSVGIGQISSEVPQNLSASRPQDRQFILSSKKLLLSDSGFYLCAQRFGPILFFGSGTQLSVL.

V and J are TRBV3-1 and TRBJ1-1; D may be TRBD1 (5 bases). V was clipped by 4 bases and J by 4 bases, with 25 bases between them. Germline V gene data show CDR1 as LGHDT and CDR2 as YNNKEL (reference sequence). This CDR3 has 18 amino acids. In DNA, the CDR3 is TGTGCCAGCAGCCGCCAAAACGTGCAGGGATTCATCAGCACTGAAGCTTTCTTT. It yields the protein CASSRQNVQGFISTEAFF.

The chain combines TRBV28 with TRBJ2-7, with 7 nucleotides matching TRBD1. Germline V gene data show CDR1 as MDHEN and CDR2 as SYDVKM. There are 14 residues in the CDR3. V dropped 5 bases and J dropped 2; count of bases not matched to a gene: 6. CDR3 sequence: CASSVGQAPYEQYF. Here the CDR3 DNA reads TGTGCCAGCAGTGTTGGACAGGCCCCCTACGAGCAGTACTTC. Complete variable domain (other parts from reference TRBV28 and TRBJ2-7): DVKVTQSSRYLVKRTGEKVFLECVQDMDHENMFWYRQDPGLGLRLIYFSYDVKMKEKGDIPEGYSVSREKKERFSLILESASTNQTSMYLCASSVGQAPYEQYFGPGTRLTVT.

In DNA, the CDR3 is TGCAGTGCTGCACCGGGACTAGCGGGGGGGTTCTCCTACGAGCAGTACTTC. This gives the protein CSAAPGLAGGFSYEQYF. This rearrangement joins TRBV20-1 to TRBJ2-7; 16 nucleotides line up with TRBD2. After removal of 5 bases from V and 0 bases from J, the junction contained 7 bases not matched to a gene. CDR3 length: 17 residues. From germline, CDR1 is DFQATT and CDR2 SNEGSKA (reference sequence).

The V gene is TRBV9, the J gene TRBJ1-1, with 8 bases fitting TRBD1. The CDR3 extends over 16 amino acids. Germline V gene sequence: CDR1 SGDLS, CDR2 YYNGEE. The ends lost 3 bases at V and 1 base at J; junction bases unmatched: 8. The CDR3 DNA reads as TGTGCCAGCAGCGCAGGCCAGGGGGCTGGGAACACTGAAGCTTTCTTT. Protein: CASSAGQGAGNTEAFF.

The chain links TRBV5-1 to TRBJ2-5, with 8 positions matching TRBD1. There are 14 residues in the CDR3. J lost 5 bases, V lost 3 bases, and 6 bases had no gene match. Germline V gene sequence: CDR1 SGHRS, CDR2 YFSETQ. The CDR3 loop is CASSWTGRSETQYF. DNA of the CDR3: TGCGCCAGCAGCTGGACAGGGCGTTCGGAGACCCAGTACTTC.

The CDR3 DNA follows: TGTGCCAGCAGTTACTCGGCAGGGGGTTTCTATGGCTACACCTTC. Protein: CASSYSAGGFYGYTF. The chain employs TRBV6-5 and TRBJ1-2; 7 bases align to TRBD1. Germline values: CDR1 MNHEY, CDR2 SVGAGI. V was pared by 0 bases and J by 4 bases, with 5 bases of the junction left unmatched. CDR3 length equals 15 residues.

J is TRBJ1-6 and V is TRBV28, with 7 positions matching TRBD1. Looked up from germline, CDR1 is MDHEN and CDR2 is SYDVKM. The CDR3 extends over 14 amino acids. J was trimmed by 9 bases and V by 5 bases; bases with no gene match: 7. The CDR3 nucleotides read TGTGCCAGCAGTCAAGGGGGCGTTCGTTCACCCCTCCACTTT. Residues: CASSQGGVRSPLHF.

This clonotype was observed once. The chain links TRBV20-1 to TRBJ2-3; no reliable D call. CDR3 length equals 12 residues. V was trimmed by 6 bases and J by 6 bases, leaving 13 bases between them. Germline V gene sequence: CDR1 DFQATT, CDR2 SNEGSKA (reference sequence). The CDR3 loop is CSAKSSRDTQYF. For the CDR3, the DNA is TGCAGTGCCAAATCAAGTCGGGATACGCAGTATTTT.

DNA for the CDR3: TGCAGTGCTAGAGGCCAGACCCACGAGCAGTACTTC. As protein: CSARGQTHEQYF. V usage is TRBV20-1 and J usage is TRBJ2-7, with D unclear. The V gene's germline CDR1 is DFQATT and CDR2 SNEGSKA (reference sequence). Trimming cost V 1 base and J 5 bases, with 9 bases left between them. CDR3 length: 12 residues.

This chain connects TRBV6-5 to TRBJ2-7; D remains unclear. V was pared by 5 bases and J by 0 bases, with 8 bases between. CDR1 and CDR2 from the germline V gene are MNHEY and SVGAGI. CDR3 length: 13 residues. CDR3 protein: CASSDPGSYEQYF. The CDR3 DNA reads TGTGCCAGCAGTGACCCGGGCTCCTACGAGCAGTACTTC.

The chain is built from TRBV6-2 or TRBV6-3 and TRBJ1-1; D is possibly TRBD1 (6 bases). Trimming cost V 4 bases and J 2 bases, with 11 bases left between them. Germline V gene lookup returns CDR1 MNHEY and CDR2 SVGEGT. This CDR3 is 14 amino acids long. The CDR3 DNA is TGTGCCAGCAGTTTCCAGGGGTTCAACACTGAAGCTTTCTTT. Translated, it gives CASSFQGFNTEAFF.

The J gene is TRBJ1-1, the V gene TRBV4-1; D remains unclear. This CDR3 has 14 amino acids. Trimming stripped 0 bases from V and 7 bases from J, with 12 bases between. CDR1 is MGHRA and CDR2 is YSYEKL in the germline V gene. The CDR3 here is CASSQDERGREAFF. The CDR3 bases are TGCGCCAGCAGCCAAGATGAGCGGGGTCGTGAAGCTTTCTTT.

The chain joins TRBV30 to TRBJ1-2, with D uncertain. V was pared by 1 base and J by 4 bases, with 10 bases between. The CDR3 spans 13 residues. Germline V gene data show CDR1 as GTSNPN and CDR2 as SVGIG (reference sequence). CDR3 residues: CAWSGQFLYGYTF. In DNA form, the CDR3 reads TGTGCCTGGAGTGGGCAGTTCCTCTATGGCTACACCTTC.

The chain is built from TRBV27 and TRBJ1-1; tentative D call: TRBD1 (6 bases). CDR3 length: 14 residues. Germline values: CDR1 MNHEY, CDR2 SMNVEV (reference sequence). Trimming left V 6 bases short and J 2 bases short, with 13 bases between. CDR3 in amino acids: CASRRGTHNTEAFF. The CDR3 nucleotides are TGTGCCAGCAGAAGAGGGACACACAACACTGAAGCTTTCTTT.